The 28 T cell receptor beta chains listed next were all sequenced from one sample in a study of T cells after posttransplantation cyclophosphamide (dated by TCRdb to 2016 to 2018). To prepare the library, the immunoSEQ multiplex PCR assay was applied. TCRdb stores this immuneACCESS table with in-frame sequences only. Part of the clones is absent; in the studies checked, under half of the shortfall reflects unresolved V genes, and no reason is known for the rest. The sample data list around 23,000 clones, and approximately 73% of these were observed just once. Jointly, the top ten make up around 0.7% of the sample. Source material: memory CD4+ T cells sorted from PBMCs. Receptors originate from a woman aged 55-69 years in good health, CMV-negative, and a related stem cell transplant donor.

The gene calls are TRBV28 and TRBJ1-1; possibly TRBD1 for D (6 bases). V was clipped by 10 bases and J by 5 bases, with 26 bases between them. CDR3 length equals 16 residues. Germline values: CDR1 MDHEN, CDR2 SYDVKM. CDR3 protein: CATRKLARGRGTEAFF. The CDR3 DNA is TGTGCCACCAGAAAACTCGCAAGGGGGAGAGGGACTGAAGCTTTCTTT.

This clone was picked up a small number of times. The V call is TRBV6-5, the J call TRBJ1-2; D possibly corresponds to TRBD1 (5 bases). This CDR3 has 16 residues. The germline V and J ends were trimmed by 2 bases and 0 bases, with 13 bases remaining between them. The germline gives CDR1 MNHEY, CDR2 SVGAGI. DNA of the CDR3: TGTGCCAGCAGTTACCGCCCGGGGGGAGCTAACTATGGCTACACCTTC. Translation: CASSYRPGGANYGYTF.

The chain recombines TRBV30 with TRBJ2-1, with D perhaps TRBD2 (6 bases). Germline CDR1 and CDR2: GTSNPN and SVGIG (reference sequence). The CDR3 runs 12 residues. Trimming took off 4 bases at V and 6 bases at J, with 10 bases between the two ends. In nucleotides, the CDR3 is TGTGCCTGGACTAGCGTCTCCAATGAGCAGTTCTTC. This encodes CAWTSVSNEQFF.

The chain joins TRBV7-8 to TRBJ2-3; D call uncertain. Germline CDR1 reads SGHVS; CDR2 reads FQNEAQ. The CDR3 runs to 14 residues. Trimming took 6 bases from V and 5 from J, leaving 15 bases between them. This CDR3 is CASSPPTAGDTQYF. In DNA form, the CDR3 reads TGTGCCAGCAGTCCTCCTACCGCCGGAGATACGCAGTATTTT.

J is TRBJ1-1 and V is TRBV30; no definite D call. The CDR3 is 13 residues long. The germline V gene encodes CDR1 GTSNPN and CDR2 SVGIG (reference sequence). CDR3 in DNA: TGTGCTACCGCGTCAGGCCTGAACACTGAAGCTTTCTTT. It encodes CATASGLNTEAFF.

The chain joins TRBV6-6 to TRBJ1-4; D is unclear. This CDR3 contains 16 residues. V was trimmed by 0 bases and J by 4 bases, leaving 12 bases between them. The germline gives CDR1 MNHNY, CDR2 SVGAGI (reference sequence). The CDR3 nucleotides are TGTGCCAGCAGTTACTCGATGGCTGTCGATAATGAAAAACTGTTTTTT. Translation: CASSYSMAVDNEKLFF.

The rearrangement joins TRBV21-1 to TRBJ2-7; the D call in the table, TRBD1, was not verified against the DNA. TRBV21-1 represents a pseudogene. CDR3 size: 17 residues. The CDR3 coding sequence is TGTGCCAGCAGCAAAGCTGGGCAGGGATCTAACTCCTACGAGCAGTACTTC. It yields the protein CASSKAGQGSNSYEQYF.

The chain recombines TRBV5-1 with TRBJ1-1; D gene unclear. Per germline, CDR1 SGHRS and CDR2 YFSETQ. Trimming pared 0 bases from V and 3 bases from J, leaving 6 bases between. CDR3 length equals 13 residues. This CDR3 is CASSLAGYTEAFF. The CDR3 DNA sequence: TGCGCCAGCAGCTTGGCCGGTTACACTGAAGCTTTCTTT.

J is TRBJ2-1 and V is TRBV7-3; TRBD2 aligns across 8 bases. V shed 1 base and J 4 bases; nucleotides not matched to a gene: 3. The germline V gene encodes CDR1 SGHTA and CDR2 FQGTGA. The length of the CDR3 is 15 residues. CDR3 protein: CASSLKSGGYNEQFF. For the CDR3, the DNA is TGTGCCAGCAGCTTAAAGTCGGGAGGGTACAATGAGCAGTTCTTC.

The chain uses TRBV28 and TRBJ1-4; 8 bases map to TRBD1. The germline V gene has CDR1 MDHEN and CDR2 SYDVKM. The CDR3 totals 16 residues. V lost 6 bases, J lost 6 bases, and 12 bases stayed unmatched. CDR3 loop: CASRPPHRGRDEKLFF. CDR3 coding DNA: TGTGCCAGCAGACCGCCACACAGGGGGAGGGATGAAAAACTGTTTTTT.

The chain couples TRBV14 to TRBJ1-5, with D perhaps TRBD1 (5 bases). The CDR3 totals 14 residues. V lost 3 bases and J lost 4, with 10 bases in between. In germline, CDR1 is SGHDN, CDR2 FVKESK. CDR3 coding DNA: TGTGCCAGCAGCCAGACAGCTGAAAATCAGCCCCAGCATTTT. Its translation is CASSQTAENQPQHF.

The genes are TRBV11-3 and TRBJ2-1; D perhaps matches TRBD2 (5 bases). V shed 1 base and J shed 5 bases, with 12 bases lying between them. The CDR3 sequence is 15 residues long. Germline V gives CDR1 SGHNT, CDR2 YENEEA. The CDR3 nucleotides are TGTGCCAGCAGCTTAGGTGCTAGCCGGGACAATGAGCAGTTCTTC. This sequence encodes CASSLGASRDNEQFF.

This clone has only a few counts. V and J are TRBV10-3 and TRBJ2-3; the D gene is possibly TRBD2 (6 bases). Germline loops: CDR1 ENHRY, CDR2 SYGVKD. There are 13 residues in the CDR3. The V end was cut by 10 bases, the J end by 4 bases, with 15 bases between. The CDR3 DNA reads as TGTGCCACCCGGGGAGGCCCCCCAGATACGCAGTATTTT. Protein: CATRGGPPDTQYF.

The rearrangement joins TRBV11-2 to TRBJ1-3; 10 bases fit TRBD1. The ends lost 1 base at V and 4 bases at J; junction bases unmatched: 4. The CDR3 has 16 amino acids. Germline assignment: CDR1 SGHAT and CDR2 FQNNGV. CDR3 sequence (DNA): TGTGCCAGCAGCTTAGCGACAGGGGGCAAAGGAAACACCATATATTTT. This gives the protein CASSLATGGKGNTIYF.

The chain is built from TRBV9 and TRBJ1-1, with TRBD1 as a possible D gene (5 bases). Deletions cut 0 bases from V and 5 bases from J, with 14 bases between. Looked up from germline, CDR1 is SGDLS and CDR2 is YYNGEE. This CDR3 has 15 amino acids. The CDR3 loop reads CASSVDQGRGTEAFF. The CDR3 nucleotides are TGTGCCAGCAGCGTAGATCAGGGACGGGGGACTGAAGCTTTCTTT.

This clone was seen more than once but under ten times. J is TRBJ1-2 and V is TRBV19, with D possibly being TRBD1 (5 bases). V was shortened by 5 bases and J by 1 base, with 17 bases between the two germline ends. Germline-derived CDR1 and CDR2 are LNHDA and SQIVND (reference sequence). The CDR3 has 16 amino acids. The CDR3: CASSPGRGRDNYGYTF. The CDR3 DNA reads as TGTGCCAGTAGTCCTGGGAGGGGCAGGGATAACTATGGCTACACCTTC.

This chain joins TRBV5-1 and TRBJ2-7; a weak D match, TRBD1 (6 bases). The CDR3 runs 15 residues. V was pared by 0 bases and J by 0 bases, with 10 bases between. CDR1 SGHRS and CDR2 YFSETQ come from the germline V gene. The CDR3 is CASSLAGQRSYEQYF. In DNA form, the CDR3 reads TGCGCCAGCAGCTTGGCCGGACAGCGCTCCTACGAGCAGTACTTC.

The genes are TRBV2 and TRBJ1-2; 7 positions agree with TRBD1. Germline-derived CDR1 and CDR2 are SNHLY and FYNNEI. V dropped 4 bases and J dropped 0; count of bases not matched to a gene: 5. CDR3 length equals 15 residues. CDR3 nucleotide sequence: TGTGCCAGCAGTGCTAACAGGGGATCTAACTATGGCTACACCTTC. This sequence encodes CASSANRGSNYGYTF.

V and J are TRBV11-1 and TRBJ1-4; no reliable D call. Trimming left V 2 bases short and J 7 bases short, with 11 bases between. Germline V gene sequence: CDR1 SGHAT, CDR2 FQDESV (reference sequence). The CDR3 is 14 amino acids. The CDR3: CASSLRSYGEKLFF. The CDR3 DNA sequence: TGTGCCAGCAGCTTACGGAGTTATGGTGAAAAACTGTTTTTT.

This chain joins TRBV9 and TRBJ1-2, with D tentatively TRBD1 (5 bases). The V end was cut by 3 bases, the J end by 6 bases, with 18 bases between. Per germline, CDR1 SGDLS and CDR2 YYNGEE. The CDR3 is 15 amino acids. The CDR3 is CASSAQGRKWDGYTF. The CDR3 DNA is TGTGCCAGCAGCGCTCAGGGTCGAAAGTGGGATGGCTACACCTTC.

The J gene is TRBJ1-1, the V gene TRBV2, with a tentative D call TRBD1 (5 bases). Trimming took 5 bases from V and 4 from J, leaving 23 bases between them. The CDR3 has 17 amino acids. Germline V lookup: CDR1 SNHLY, CDR2 FYNNEI. Here the CDR3 reads CASSSEQRQPKSTEAFF. CDR3 nucleotides: TGTGCCAGCAGTTCCGAACAAAGACAGCCCAAGAGCACTGAAGCTTTCTTT.

The chain links TRBV7-2 to TRBJ1-2, with D possibly matching TRBD1 (6 bases). CDR3 length: 12 residues. Germline values: CDR1 SGHTA, CDR2 FQGNSA. V shed 6 bases and J shed 9 bases, with 14 bases lying between them. The CDR3 DNA reads TGTGCCAGCAGTCAGGGGACCGTCCGCTACACCTTC. Its protein product is CASSQGTVRYTF. Full variable domain (outside the CDR3, taken from reference TRBV7-2 and TRBJ1-2): GAGVSQSPSNKVTEKGKDVELRCDPISGHTALYWYRQSLGQGLEFLIYFQGNSAPDKSGLPSDRFSAERTGGSVSTLTIQRTQQEDSAVYLCASSQGTVRYTFGSGTRLTVV.

The chain uses TRBV15 and TRBJ1-6; D call uncertain. The CDR3 is 16 amino acids. Germline CDR1 is LNHNV and CDR2 is YYDKDF (reference sequence). V dropped 0 bases and J dropped 9 bases, with 15 bases sitting between them. CDR3 protein: CATSREGLSYPSPLHF. The CDR3 bases are TGTGCCACCAGCAGAGAGGGCCTCTCCTATCCTTCACCCCTCCACTTT.

The rearrangement joins TRBV9 to TRBJ1-1, with 7 bases identical to TRBD1. This CDR3 has 15 residues. V was clipped by 4 bases and J by 0 bases; unmatched bases: 6. Germline-derived CDR1 and CDR2 are SGDLS and YYNGEE. The CDR3 is CASSLRDRLNTEAFF. CDR3 DNA sequence: TGTGCCAGCAGCCTCCGGGACAGACTGAACACTGAAGCTTTCTTT. Together with reference TRBV9 and TRBJ1-1, the CDR3 gives the full variable domain: DSGVTQTPKHLITATGQRVTLRCSPRSGDLSVYWYQQSLDQGLQFLIQYYNGEERAKGNILERFSAQQFPDLHSELNLSSLELGDSALYFCASSLRDRLNTEAFFGQGTRLTVV.

The chain employs TRBV7-2 and TRBJ2-7; 7 nucleotides agree with TRBD2. The length of the CDR3 is 14 residues. Trimming cost V 5 bases and J 2 bases; bases outside gene matches: 6. Germline CDR1 is SGHTA and CDR2 is FQGNSA. The CDR3 bases are TGTGCCAGCAGCACTGGGGGGGGACCCTACGAGCAGTACTTC. Its protein is CASSTGGGPYEQYF. Combining the CDR3 with reference TRBV7-2 and TRBJ2-7 gives the whole variable domain GAGVSQSPSNKVTEKGKDVELRCDPISGHTALYWYRQSLGQGLEFLIYFQGNSAPDKSGLPSDRFSAERTGGSVSTLTIQRTQQEDSAVYLCASSTGGGPYEQYFGPGTRLTVT.

The chain is built from TRBV30 and TRBJ1-1; D is unresolved. The length of the CDR3 is 13 residues. Germline CDR1 reads GTSNPN; CDR2 reads SVGIG (reference sequence). The CDR3 region is CAQKGGLNTEAFF. The CDR3 DNA reads TGTGCGCAGAAGGGAGGCCTGAACACTGAAGCTTTCTTT. Combining the CDR3 with reference TRBV30 and TRBJ1-1 gives the whole variable domain SQTIHQWPATLVQPVGSPLSLECTVEGTSNPNLYWYRQAAGRGLQLLFYSVGIGQISSEVPQNLSASRPQDRQFILSSKKLLLSDSGFYLCAQKGGLNTEAFFGQGTRLTVV.

This clone was recorded only once. The chain uses TRBV6-5 and TRBJ2-7, with TRBD1 matching 7 bases. This CDR3 is 13 amino acids long. With 8 bases clipped from V and 0 bases from J, the junction kept 4 bases outside the gene matches. Germline loops: CDR1 MNHEY, CDR2 SVGAGI. CDR3 nucleotide sequence: TGTGCCAGCCTACGACAGGGCTCCTACGAGCAGTACTTC. It translates to CASLRQGSYEQYF.

The chain carries TRBV11-2 and TRBJ2-1, with a tentative D call TRBD1 (6 bases). This CDR3 spans 14 amino acids. Trimming took off 3 bases at V and 1 base at J, with 7 bases between the two ends. Looked up from germline, CDR1 is SGHAT and CDR2 is FQNNGV. CDR3: CASSFRGSYNEQFF. The CDR3, as DNA: TGTGCCAGCAGCTTCAGGGGTTCCTACAATGAGCAGTTCTTC.